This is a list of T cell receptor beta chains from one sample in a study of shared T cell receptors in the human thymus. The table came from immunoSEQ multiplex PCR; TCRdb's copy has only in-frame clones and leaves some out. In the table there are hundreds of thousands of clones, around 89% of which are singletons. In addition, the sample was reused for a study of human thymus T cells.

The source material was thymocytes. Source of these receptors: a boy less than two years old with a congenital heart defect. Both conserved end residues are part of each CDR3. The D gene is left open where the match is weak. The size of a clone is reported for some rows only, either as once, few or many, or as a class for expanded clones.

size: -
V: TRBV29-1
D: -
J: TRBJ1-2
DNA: TGCAGCGTTGCAGGGCCTGACTATGGCTACACCTTC
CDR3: CSVAGPDYGYTF

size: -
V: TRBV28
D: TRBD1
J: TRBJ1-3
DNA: TGTGCCAGCAGTCCACGACAGGGGGCGAAAGGAAACACCATATATTTT
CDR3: CASSPRQGAKGNTIYF

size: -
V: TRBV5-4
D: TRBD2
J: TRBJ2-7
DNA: TGTGCCAGCAGCCCACGGACTAGCGGGGGGGTCTACGAGCAGTACTTC
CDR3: CASSPRTSGGVYEQYF

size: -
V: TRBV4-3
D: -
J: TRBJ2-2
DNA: TGCGCCAGCAGCCAAGATCTTCGGGAGATCACCGGGGAGCTGTTTTTT
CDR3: CASSQDLREITGELFF

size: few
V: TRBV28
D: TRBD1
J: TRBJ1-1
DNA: TGTGCCAGCAGTTTAGACCCCGGACAGGGTTTGGCTGAAGCTTTCTTT
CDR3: CASSLDPGQGLAEAFF

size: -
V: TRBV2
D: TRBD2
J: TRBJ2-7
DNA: TGTGCCAGCAATTCCGGGACTAGCGGGAGTCGCTACGAGCAGTACTTC
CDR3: CASNSGTSGSRYEQYF

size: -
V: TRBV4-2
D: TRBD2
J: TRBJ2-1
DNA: TGTGCCAGCAGCCGAGAACTAGCGGAGCCCTACAATGAGCAGTTCTTC
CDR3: CASSRELAEPYNEQFF

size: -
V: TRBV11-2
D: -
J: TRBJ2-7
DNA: TGTGCCAGCAGCTTATCGCGTGCGGGGGCTGAGTATTACGAGCAGTACTTC
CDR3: CASSLSRAGAEYYEQYF

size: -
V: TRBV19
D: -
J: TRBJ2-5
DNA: TGTGCCAGTAGTATAGCGGTAGCGTGGTACCAAGAGACCCAGTACTTC
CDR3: CASSIAVAWYQETQYF

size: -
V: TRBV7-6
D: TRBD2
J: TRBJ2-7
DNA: TGTGCCAGCAGCCGGGGGGACGAGCAGTACTTC
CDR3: CASSRGDEQYF

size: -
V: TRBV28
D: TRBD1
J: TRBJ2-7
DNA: TGTGCCAGCAGTCCCCACGGACAGGACTACGAGCAGTACTTC
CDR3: CASSPHGQDYEQYF

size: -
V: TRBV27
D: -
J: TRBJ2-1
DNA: TGTGCCAGCAGTAACGGTACTAGCAAGACGTGGAATGAGCAGTTCTTC
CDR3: CASSNGTSKTWNEQFF

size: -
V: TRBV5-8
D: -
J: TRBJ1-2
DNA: TGTGCCAGCACGAAGCCGGAGGATGACTATGGCTACACCTTC
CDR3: CASTKPEDDYGYTF

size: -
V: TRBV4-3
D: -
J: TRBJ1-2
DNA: TGCGCCAGCAGCCAAGATCCAGGGCTCTATGGCTACACCTTC
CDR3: CASSQDPGLYGYTF

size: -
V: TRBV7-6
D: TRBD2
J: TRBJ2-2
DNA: TGTGCCTGGGGGGGGGACACCGGGGAGCTGTTTTTT
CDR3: CAWGGDTGELFF

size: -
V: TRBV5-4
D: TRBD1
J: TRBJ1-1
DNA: TGTGCCAGCAGCCCGGGACAGGGGAACACTGAAGCTTTCTTT
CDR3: CASSPGQGNTEAFF

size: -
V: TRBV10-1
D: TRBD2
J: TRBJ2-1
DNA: TGCGCCAGCAGTGACCGCGGGACTAGGGGCCTTAGCTCCTACAATGAGCAGTTCTTC
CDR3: CASSDRGTRGLSSYNEQFF

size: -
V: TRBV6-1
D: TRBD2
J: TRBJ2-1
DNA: TGTGCCAGCAGGGGGACTAGCACCTACAATGAGCAGTTCTTC
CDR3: CASRGTSTYNEQFF

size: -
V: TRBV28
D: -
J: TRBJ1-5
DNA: TGTGCCAGCAGCCCCCCCTGTAAGCTGCATCAGCCCCAGCATTTT
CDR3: CASSPPCKLHQPQHF

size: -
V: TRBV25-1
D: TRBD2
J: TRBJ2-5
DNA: TGTGCCAGCAGTGAAAACCCACTAGCGGGAGGAGTGGCAGAGACCCAGTACTTC
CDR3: CASSENPLAGGVAETQYF

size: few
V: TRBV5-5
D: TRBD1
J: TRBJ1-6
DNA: TGTGCCAGCAACAAAAAACCGGGGACAGGGAATTCACCCCTCCACTTT
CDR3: CASNKKPGTGNSPLHF

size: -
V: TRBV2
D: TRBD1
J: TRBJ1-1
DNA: TGTGCCAGCAGAGGGGACAGGGGATTGTCTTTCTTT
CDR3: CASRGDRGLSFF

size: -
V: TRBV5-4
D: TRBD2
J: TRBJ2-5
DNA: TGTGCCAGCAGCCCCACCGGGAGGGTCGCAACCCAAGAGACCCAGTACTTC
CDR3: CASSPTGRVATQETQYF

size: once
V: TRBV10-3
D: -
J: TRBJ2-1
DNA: TGTGCCATCAGAGGGCGGGGACCCTACAATGAGCAGTTCTTC
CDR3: CAIRGRGPYNEQFF

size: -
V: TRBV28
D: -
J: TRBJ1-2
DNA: TGTGCCAGCAGTTTAGTAGGGAGGAACTATGGCTACACCTTC
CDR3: CASSLVGRNYGYTF

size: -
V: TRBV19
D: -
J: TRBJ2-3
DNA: TGTGCCAGTAGTACCAGGGACACAGATACGCAGTATTTT
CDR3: CASSTRDTDTQYF

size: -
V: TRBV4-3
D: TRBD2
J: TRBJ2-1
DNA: TGCGCCAGCAGCCACCCTCTAGCGGGAGGTACTAATGAGCAGTTCTTC
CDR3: CASSHPLAGGTNEQFF

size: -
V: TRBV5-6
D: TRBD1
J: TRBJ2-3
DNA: TGTGCCAGCAGCCCCAGACAGGGTAGGGGAACAGATACGCAGTATTTT
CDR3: CASSPRQGRGTDTQYF

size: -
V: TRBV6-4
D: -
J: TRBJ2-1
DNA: TGTGCCAGCAGTGAGGAGGCGGTTAGCTCCTACAATGAGCAGTTCTTC
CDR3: CASSEEAVSSYNEQFF

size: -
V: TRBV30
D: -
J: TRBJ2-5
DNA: TGTGCCTGGCAATCCCCTTGGGGGGCGGGAGAAGGAGAGACCCAGTACTTC
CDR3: CAWQSPWGAGEGETQYF

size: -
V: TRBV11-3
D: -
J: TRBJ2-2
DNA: TGTGCCAGCAGGGACGGAGGGGGCGGTAGCACCGGGGAGCTGTTTTTT
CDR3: CASRDGGGGSTGELFF

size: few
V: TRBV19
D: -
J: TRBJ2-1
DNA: TGTGCCAGTAGTCGTGAAACGACTAGTTCTGGCAATGAGCAGTTCTTC
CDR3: CASSRETTSSGNEQFF

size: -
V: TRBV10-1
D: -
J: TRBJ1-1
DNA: TGCGCCAGCAGTTTGGGGGCATGGGACATGAACACTGAAGCTTTCTTT
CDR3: CASSLGAWDMNTEAFF

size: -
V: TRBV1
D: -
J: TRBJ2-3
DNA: TGCACCAGCAGCCAAGGGCGAGAGATTGCGGGAGTAGGCGGAGATACGCAGTATTTT
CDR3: CTSSQGREIAGVGGDTQYF

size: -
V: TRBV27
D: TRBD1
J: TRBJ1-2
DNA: TGTGCCAGCAGCCCGCGGGACAGATTGAAGTTAAATAACTATGGCTACACCTTC
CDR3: CASSPRDRLKLNNYGYTF

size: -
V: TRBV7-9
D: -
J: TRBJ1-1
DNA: TGTGCCAGCAGCTTAAGGCTTCCTGATAGGGGGACTGAAGCTTTCTTT
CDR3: CASSLRLPDRGTEAFF

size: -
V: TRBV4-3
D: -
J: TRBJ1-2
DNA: TGCGCCAGCAGCTATCTCAGGTACCTCTATGGCTACACCTTC
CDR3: CASSYLRYLYGYTF

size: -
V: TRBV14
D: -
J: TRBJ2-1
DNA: TGTGCCAGCAGCCCTCCCGGGAACTACAATGAGCAGTTCTTC
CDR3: CASSPPGNYNEQFF

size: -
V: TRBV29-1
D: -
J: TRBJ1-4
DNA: TGCAGCCCATCGCGACAGGAGGTGAATGAAAAACTGTTTTTT
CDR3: CSPSRQEVNEKLFF

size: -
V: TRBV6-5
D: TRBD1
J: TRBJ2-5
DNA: TGTGCCAGCAGTTACGTTATGGGGACAGGTGAAGAGACCCAGTACTTC
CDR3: CASSYVMGTGEETQYF

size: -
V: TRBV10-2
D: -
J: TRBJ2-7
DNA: TGCGCCAGCAGTGAGGGTGGGGGGACAGCCTCCTACGAGCAGTACTTC
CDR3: CASSEGGGTASYEQYF

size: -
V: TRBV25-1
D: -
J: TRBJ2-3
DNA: TGTGCCAGCAGTCCGCCAGACCGGGCAGGGACAAACACAGATACGCAGTATTTT
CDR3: CASSPPDRAGTNTDTQYF

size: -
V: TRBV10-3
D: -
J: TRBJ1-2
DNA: TGTGCCATCAGTGTAGGGGAATACGGCTATGGCTACACCTTC
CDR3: CAISVGEYGYGYTF

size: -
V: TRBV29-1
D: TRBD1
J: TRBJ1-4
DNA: TGCAGCGTTGTGGGTGGACAGGGCGAGGGAACTAATGAAAAACTGTTTTTT
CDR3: CSVVGGQGEGTNEKLFF

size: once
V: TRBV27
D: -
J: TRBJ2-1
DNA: TGTGCCAGCAGCTTAGTGTGGCCCAATGAGCAGTTCTTC
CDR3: CASSLVWPNEQFF

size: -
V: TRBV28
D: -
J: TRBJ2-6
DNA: TGTGCCAGCAGCCCAATTACAGAGGGCCCCCCTGGGGCCAACGTCCTGACTTTC
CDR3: CASSPITEGPPGANVLTF

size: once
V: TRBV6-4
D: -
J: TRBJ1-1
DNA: TGTGCCAGCAGTGACACTATGAACACTGAAGCTTTCTTT
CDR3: CASSDTMNTEAFF

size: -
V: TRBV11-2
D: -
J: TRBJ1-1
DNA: TGTGCCAGCAGGGGGGGATCGGGGACGACTGAAGCTTTCTTT
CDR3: CASRGGSGTTEAFF

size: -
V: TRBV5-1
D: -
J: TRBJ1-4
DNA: TGCGCCAGCAGCTATGAGGGCAGAACGAGACATCCAACTAATGAAAAACTGTTTTTT
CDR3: CASSYEGRTRHPTNEKLFF

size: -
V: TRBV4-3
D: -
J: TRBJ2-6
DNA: TGCGCCAGCAGCCAAGTAGGGCACAGGGTGTTCTCCGGGGCCAACGTCCTGACTTTC
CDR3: CASSQVGHRVFSGANVLTF

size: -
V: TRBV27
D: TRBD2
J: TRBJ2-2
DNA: TGTGCCAGCGCGGAGGGGCTAGCGGGAGCAGGGGCCGGGGAGCTGTTTTTT
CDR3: CASAEGLAGAGAGELFF

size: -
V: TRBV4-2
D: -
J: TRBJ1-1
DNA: TGTGCCAGCAGCCAGGGGATAACAGGGAGGGCTGAAGCTTTCTTT
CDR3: CASSQGITGRAEAFF

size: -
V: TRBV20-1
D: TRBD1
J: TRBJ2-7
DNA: TGCAGTGCCGGCGGGACAGGGCAGTACTTC
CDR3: CSAGGTGQYF

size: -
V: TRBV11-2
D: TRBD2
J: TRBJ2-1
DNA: TGTGCCAGCAGCTTATCTAGCGGGAGTGGCAATGAGCAGTTCTTC
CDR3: CASSLSSGSGNEQFF

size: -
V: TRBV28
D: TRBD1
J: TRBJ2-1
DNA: TGTGCCATCACCCCGGGACAGGGCTCGGGCGGGCGCCTGGGGCAGTTCTTC
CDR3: CAITPGQGSGGRLGQFF